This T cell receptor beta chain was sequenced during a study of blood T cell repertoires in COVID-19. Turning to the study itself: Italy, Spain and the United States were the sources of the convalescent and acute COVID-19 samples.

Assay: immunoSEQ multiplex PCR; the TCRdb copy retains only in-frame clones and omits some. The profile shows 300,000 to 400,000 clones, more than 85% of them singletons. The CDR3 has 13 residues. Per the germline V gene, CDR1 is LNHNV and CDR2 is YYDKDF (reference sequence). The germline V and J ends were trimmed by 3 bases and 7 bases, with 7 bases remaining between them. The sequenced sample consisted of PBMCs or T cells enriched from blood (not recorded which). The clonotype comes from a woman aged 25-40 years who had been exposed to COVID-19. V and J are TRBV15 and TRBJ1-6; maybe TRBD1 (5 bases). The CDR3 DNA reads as TGTGCCACCAGCAGGGGGGGGAATTCACCCCTCCACTTT. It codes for CATSRGGNSPLHF. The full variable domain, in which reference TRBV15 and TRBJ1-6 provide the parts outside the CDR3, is DAMVIQNPRYQVTQFGKPVTLSCSQTLNHNVMYWYQQKSSQAPKLLFHYYDKDFNNEADTPDNFQSRRPNTSFCFLDIRSPGLGDTAMYLCATSRGGNSPLHFGNGTRLTVT.